Below, 24 T cell receptor beta chains from the same sample are listed, as sequenced in a study of blood T cell repertoires in COVID-19 (dated by TCRdb to 2020 to 2021). The library was built by means of the immunoSEQ multiplex PCR assay. Held by TCRdb, this immuneACCESS table contains in-frame sequences only and omits some clones. Under half of the omission traces to an unresolved V gene where checked; the cause of the rest is unknown. The sample records around 270,000 clones, more than 65% of which are singletons. Clones ranked in the top ten supply 15% to 19% of the sample. Sequences were obtained from peripheral blood. The receptors derive from a person in their 70s with COVID-19, enrolled during active disease.

The genes are TRBV3-1 (or the pseudogene TRBV3-2) and TRBJ2-7, with 9 bases fitting TRBD1. This CDR3 region has 14 residues. The ends lost 4 bases at V and 5 bases at J; junction bases unmatched: 6. Looked up from germline, CDR1 is LGHDT and CDR2 is YNNKEL (reference sequence). The CDR3 region is CASSRDRVVNEQYF. The CDR3 DNA reads as TGTGCCAGCAGCCGGGACAGGGTCGTTAACGAGCAGTACTTC.

The CDR3 loop is CASSETGALPNNYGYTF. Written as DNA, the CDR3 is TGTGCCAGCAGCGAAACAGGGGCCCTGCCAAATAACTATGGCTACACCTTC. This sequence joins TRBV21-1 and TRBJ1-2; TRBD1 is taken as the D call from the table, unchecked against the DNA. TRBV21-1 is recorded as a pseudogene. The CDR3 extends over 17 amino acids.

The rearrangement uses TRBV18 and TRBJ1-4; no clear D. Trimming shortened V by 1 base and J by 0 bases, and 12 bases separated the two germline ends. The CDR3 runs to 17 residues. Per the germline V gene, CDR1 is KGHSH and CDR2 is LQKENI. The CDR3 region has the DNA TGTGCCAGCTCACCACTCGAGTCCTTTGCAACTAATGAAAAACTGTTTTTT. It yields the protein CASSPLESFATNEKLFF.

The CDR3 DNA follows: TGTGCCTGGAGTGTGGGCCTAGCGGGAGGAAGCGAGCAGTACTTC. As protein: CAWSVGLAGGSEQYF. This chain joins TRBV30 and TRBJ2-7; the match to TRBD2 covers 11 bases. Germline CDR1 reads GTSNPN; CDR2 reads SVGIG (reference sequence). J was trimmed by 6 bases and V by 0 bases; bases with no gene match: 7. This CDR3 spans 15 amino acids.

The chain couples TRBV14 to TRBJ2-5, with a tentative D call TRBD1 (5 bases). Germline-derived CDR1 and CDR2 are SGHDN and FVKESK. CDR3 length: 17 amino acids. The V end lost 0 bases, the J end lost 1 base, and 15 bases lay between the germline ends. The CDR3 is CASSQDHWGSGQETQYF. The CDR3 coding sequence is TGTGCCAGCAGCCAAGATCACTGGGGCTCAGGCCAAGAGACCCAGTACTTC.

The rearrangement links TRBV10-2 to TRBJ2-1; the D gene is possibly TRBD1 (6 bases). V lost 9 bases, J lost 11 bases, and 14 bases lay in between. Per the germline V gene, CDR1 is WSHSY and CDR2 is SAAADI. The CDR3 contains 11 residues. The DNA for the CDR3 is TGCGCCAGTTGGGGACATACGCAGCAGTTCTTC. Encoded protein: CASWGHTQQFF.

The gene calls are TRBV19 and TRBJ1-5; D is ambiguous. Deletions cut 5 bases from V and 2 bases from J, with 16 bases between. Germline assignment: CDR1 LNHDA and CDR2 SQIVND (reference sequence). CDR3 size: 16 residues. This chain's CDR3 is CASSPGEGFGNQPQHF. CDR3 nucleotides: TGTGCCAGTAGTCCCGGGGAGGGCTTCGGCAATCAGCCCCAGCATTTT.

This clone was detected a few times. The genes are TRBV6-5 and TRBJ1-6, with TRBD1 identical over 7 bases. CDR1 is MNHEY and CDR2 is SVGAGI in the germline V gene. Trimming took 0 bases from V and 6 from J; bases not matched to a gene: 2. The CDR3 is 15 amino acids. The CDR3 nucleotides are TGTGCCAGCAGTTACTCGGGACAGATTAATTCACCCCTCCACTTT. This codes for CASSYSGQINSPLHF.

This chain joins TRBV13 and TRBJ2-2; the match to TRBD2 covers 10 bases. This CDR3 region has 18 residues. Germline V CDR1 and CDR2: PRHDT, FYEKMQ (reference sequence). V was pared by 2 bases and J by 6 bases, with 12 bases of the junction left unmatched. The CDR3: CASSLRSGLAGGPGELFF. The CDR3 nucleotides read TGTGCCAGCAGCTTAAGGAGTGGGTTAGCGGGAGGTCCCGGGGAGCTGTTTTTT.

This chain links TRBV12-5 with TRBJ2-2, with 8 bases that match TRBD1. The germline V gene encodes CDR1 LGHNT and CDR2 FRNRAP. This CDR3 has 15 amino acids. V shed 3 bases and J 1 base; nucleotides not matched to a gene: 1. CDR3 bases: TGTGCTAGTGGTTTAGGACAGGGGAACACCGGGGAGCTGTTTTTT. Amino acids: CASGLGQGNTGELFF.

The chain uses TRBV11-2 and TRBJ2-5; D remains unclear. The germline V gene has CDR1 SGHAT and CDR2 FQNNGV. Trimming removed 3 bases from V and 2 bases from J, with 4 bases in between. This CDR3 contains 12 residues. The CDR3 bases are TGTGCCAGCAGCTTCGGGCAAGAGACCCAGTACTTC. Protein sequence: CASSFGQETQYF.

This chain connects TRBV4-3 to TRBJ2-7; D might be TRBD1 (5 bases). The CDR3 has 16 amino acids. Germline CDR1 and CDR2: LGHNA and YSLEER. Trimming removed 0 bases from V and 2 bases from J, with 14 bases in between. The CDR3, as DNA: TGCGCCAGCAGCCAAGACCCCGCAGGGATAACCTACGAGCAGTACTTC. This codes for CASSQDPAGITYEQYF.

This clone was recorded only once. The chain combines TRBV7-3 with TRBJ2-3; unclear D gene. The CDR3 spans 15 residues. Germline V gene lookup returns CDR1 SGHTA and CDR2 FQGTGA. V was shortened by 4 bases and J by 1 base, with 12 bases between the two germline ends. Written as DNA, the CDR3 is TGTGCCAGCAGCTCCCCCTCCACAGGCACAGATACGCAGTATTTT. It encodes CASSSPSTGTDTQYF.

The chain carries TRBV7-9 and TRBJ2-2; 8 bases align to TRBD2. CDR1 is SEHNR, CDR2 FQNEAQ, per germline (reference sequence). Trimming cost V 5 bases and J 7 bases; bases outside gene matches: 15. The CDR3 totals 17 residues. CDR3 sequence reads: CASSPGRAAELLGELFF. For the CDR3, the DNA is TGTGCCAGCAGCCCCGGGAGGGCGGCTGAACTTCTCGGGGAGCTGTTTTTT.

The rearrangement joins TRBV6-1 to TRBJ1-2, with 7 bases fitting TRBD1. Germline V gene lookup returns CDR1 MNHNS and CDR2 SASEGT. The CDR3 runs to 16 residues. V lost 3 bases, J lost 3 bases, and 10 bases stayed unmatched. CDR3 sequence: CASSDETRTGDYGYTF. For the CDR3, the DNA is TGTGCCAGCAGTGACGAAACAAGGACAGGAGACTATGGCTACACCTTC.

The V and J genes are TRBV5-1 and TRBJ2-3; D not resolved. The CDR3 covers 15 residues. Trimming left V 4 bases short and J 0 bases short, with 12 bases between. The germline V gene has CDR1 SGHRS and CDR2 YFSETQ. CDR3 protein: CASSKQISSTDTQYF. DNA for the CDR3: TGCGCCAGCAGCAAACAGATATCTAGCACAGATACGCAGTATTTT.

V usage is TRBV5-1 and J usage is TRBJ2-7; 9 bases match TRBD1. Per the germline V gene, CDR1 is SGHRS and CDR2 is YFSETQ. The J segment lost 4 bases and the V segment lost 4 bases, leaving 9 bases of the junction unmatched. The CDR3 has 15 residues. The DNA of the CDR3 is TGCGCCAGCAGCCACCTCACAGGGGGCGTATACGAGCAGTACTTC. This codes for CASSHLTGGVYEQYF.

The rearrangement uses TRBV28 and TRBJ1-4; D gene uncertain. Between the trimmed V and J ends, which lost 5 bases and 5 bases, there was a span of 24 bases. The CDR3 has 18 residues. Germline assignment: CDR1 MDHEN and CDR2 SYDVKM. The CDR3 sequence: CASSPRDMWGGINEKLFF. Here the CDR3 DNA reads TGTGCCAGCAGTCCCCGTGATATGTGGGGAGGGATAAATGAAAAACTGTTTTTT.

The chain carries TRBV5-1 and TRBJ2-7; TRBD1 agrees at 7 bases. The length of the CDR3 is 14 residues. Germline trimming cut 4 bases from V and 2 bases from J; bases unmatched to any gene: 6. The germline V gene encodes CDR1 SGHRS and CDR2 YFSETQ. The CDR3 region is CASSRITGAYEQYF. As DNA, the CDR3 is TGCGCCAGCAGCAGAATTACAGGGGCCTACGAGCAGTACTTC.

The chain couples TRBV5-1 to TRBJ1-4, with a weak D call TRBD1 (6 bases). The CDR3 extends over 14 amino acids. Germline-derived CDR1 and CDR2 are SGHRS and YFSETQ. Trimming left V 2 bases short and J 7 bases short, with 12 bases between. As DNA, the CDR3 is TGCGCCAGCAGCTTTACAGGGCAGATTGAAAAACTGTTTTTT. Protein: CASSFTGQIEKLFF.

The chain recombines TRBV11-2 with TRBJ1-2, with 11 bases fitting TRBD1. This CDR3 has 16 residues. After removal of 1 base from V and 7 bases from J, the junction contained 8 bases not matched to a gene. CDR1 and CDR2 from the germline V gene are SGHAT and FQNNGV. In DNA, the CDR3 is TGTGCCAGCAGCTTAGTGGGAGGACAGGGGGCTTTTGGCTACACCTTC. Protein sequence: CASSLVGGQGAFGYTF.

This clone was counted a few times. The CDR3, as DNA: TGTGCCAGCAGTTTGCGCAACAGGGACGAAGCTTTCTTT. Translating gives CASSLRNRDEAFF. The chain couples TRBV12-3 or TRBV12-4 to TRBJ1-1, with D perhaps TRBD1 (6 bases). Deletions cut 3 bases from V and 8 bases from J, with 13 bases between. This CDR3 is built from 13 residues.

The rearrangement joins TRBV10-3 to TRBJ2-5; D gene unclear. This CDR3 region has 11 residues. The ends were cut back, 6 bases at V and 5 bases at J, with 7 bases in the middle. The V gene's germline CDR1 is ENHRY and CDR2 SYGVKD. The CDR3 is CAIRSRETQYF. CDR3 nucleotides: TGTGCCATCAGGAGCCGGGAGACCCAGTACTTC.

V usage is TRBV7-2 and J usage is TRBJ2-7; 8 bases are a match to TRBD2. This CDR3 comprises 15 residues. Losses at the gene ends were 2 bases for V and 0 bases for J; bases not matched to a gene: 3. CDR1 is SGHTA and CDR2 is FQGNSA in the germline V gene. The CDR3: CASSLTSGISYEQYF. The CDR3 DNA follows: TGTGCCAGCAGCTTAACTAGCGGCATCTCCTACGAGCAGTACTTC.